These 21 T cell receptor beta chains share one sample of origin, sequenced in a study of T cells expressing NK-cell markers (dated by TCRdb to 2018 to 2021). The method behind the library was 5' RACE. TCRdb shows the sequencer as Illumina HiSeq 2000. TCRdb reprocessed the reads, so every CDR3 protein sequence counts as one entry and DNA is not shown. The record for this sample contains about 460,000 distinct CDR3 sequences. 1.4% to 1.5% of the sample rests with the top ten. The sequenced sample consisted of blood T cells: a sorted CD56 or NKG2C T cell subset, CD4+ or CD8+ T cells, or bulk PBMC T cells (not recorded which). These receptors originate from a woman between 45 and 65 years old in good health. Donor details come from another sample of the same person, matched by shared clones.

The chain combines TRBV11-2 with TRBJ2-1; TCRdb's assignment of TRBD2 cannot be checked, as there is no DNA. Germline V gives CDR1 SGHAT, CDR2 FQNNGV. The CDR3 extends over 21 amino acids. CDR3 protein: CASSLEGLAGRIPRTYNEQFF.

This chain connects TRBV12-3 or TRBV12-4 to TRBJ2-7; lacking DNA, the TRBD2 call made by TCRdb goes unchecked. This CDR3 is built from 15 residues. The CDR3 here is CASSLTSGVTYEQYF.

The chain is built from TRBV20-1 and TRBJ2-1. The germline V gene encodes CDR1 DFQATT and CDR2 SNEGSKA (reference sequence). The CDR3 consists of 12 residues. This chain's CDR3 is CSAKNWYSEQFF.

V gene TRBV6-1 combines with J gene TRBJ2-3; checking the TCRdb D call of TRBD2 is not possible without DNA. CDR3 length: 15 residues. Germline-derived CDR1 and CDR2 are MNHNS and SASEGT. The CDR3 sequence: CASSELTSNTDTQYF.

The chain is built from TRBV24-1 and TRBJ2-5. CDR1 is KGHDR, CDR2 SFDVKD, per germline. This CDR3 region has 12 residues. The CDR3 is CATSDEGQTQYF.

The rearrangement joins TRBV19 to TRBJ2-1; TCRdb returns TRBD1, unconfirmable since there is no DNA. Germline CDR1 reads LNHDA; CDR2 reads SQIVND (reference sequence). CDR3 length: 19 amino acids. CDR3 sequence: CASSRRTGGFSSSYNEQFF.

V usage is TRBV7-2 and J usage is TRBJ1-1; lacking DNA, the TRBD1 call made by TCRdb goes unchecked. The germline CDR1 and CDR2 sequences are SGHTA and FQGNSA. This CDR3 spans 15 amino acids. This chain's CDR3 is CASSLGRQGRTEAFF.

The chain is built from TRBV7-9 and TRBJ1-4; TCRdb's D call of TRBD1 is untestable without DNA. Germline CDR1 is SEHNR and CDR2 is FQNEAQ (reference sequence). The CDR3 spans 15 residues. The chain's CDR3 is CASSLGAGTYEKLFF.

The CDR3 is CATSDPGGAEQYF. The rearrangement links TRBV24-1 to TRBJ2-7; lacking DNA, the TRBD1 call made by TCRdb goes unchecked. Germline V CDR1 and CDR2: KGHDR, SFDVKD. The CDR3 is 13 residues long.

This chain uses TRBV4-1 with TRBJ2-2. This CDR3 spans 14 amino acids. Germline lookup yields CDR1 MGHRA and CDR2 YSYEKL. CDR3 sequence reads: CASSQEGYGGELFF.

The rearrangement joins TRBV10-3 to TRBJ1-2; TCRdb outputs TRBD1, but without DNA this stays unchecked. The CDR3 totals 13 residues. The V gene's germline CDR1 is ENHRY and CDR2 SYGVKD. The CDR3 loop reads CAISVGAQGSYTF.

The chain recombines TRBV6-1 with TRBJ2-5; TCRdb's D call, TRBD2, is unchecked because there is no DNA. The CDR3 sequence is 14 residues long. Looked up from germline, CDR1 is MNHNS and CDR2 is SASEGT. CDR3 amino acids: CASRPSTSSETQYF.

CDR3 residues: CAFQPEDTKNNEQFF. The chain combines TRBV10-3 with TRBJ2-1; without DNA, the TCRdb call of TRBD2 cannot be checked. The CDR3 length is 15 residues. Germline V gene lookup returns CDR1 ENHRY and CDR2 SYGVKD.

The chain is built from TRBV28 and TRBJ1-2; TCRdb returns TRBD1, unconfirmable since there is no DNA. Germline V gene lookup returns CDR1 MDHEN and CDR2 SYDVKM. The CDR3 extends over 15 amino acids. CDR3 loop: CASRKTGGFNYGYTF.

This chain links TRBV12-3 or TRBV12-4 with TRBJ2-5. The CDR3 runs to 14 residues. The CDR3 sequence: CASSLGILQETQYF.

The chain uses TRBV28 and TRBJ2-2; the TCRdb D gene call, TRBD1, has no DNA to confirm it. Germline V CDR1 and CDR2: MDHEN, SYDVKM. This CDR3 has 15 amino acids. The CDR3 here is CASSLDSRNTGELFF.

J is TRBJ2-3 and V is TRBV5-4; without DNA, the TCRdb call of TRBD1 cannot be checked. CDR3 length: 15 amino acids. Germline-derived CDR1 and CDR2 are SGHNT and YYREEE (reference sequence). CDR3 sequence reads: CASSSPGSHTDTQYF.

The rearrangement joins TRBV20-1 to TRBJ2-3; as DNA is missing, the TRBD2 call by TCRdb cannot be tested. Germline V gene lookup returns CDR1 DFQATT and CDR2 SNEGSKA (reference sequence). The CDR3 loop spans 16 amino acids. The CDR3 region is CSARDPGSGSADTQYF.

The rearrangement joins TRBV11-2 to TRBJ2-5; TCRdb indicates TRBD1, and absent DNA this call remains unverified. This CDR3 is built from 16 residues. CDR1 and CDR2 (germline): SGHAT, FQNNGV. CDR3: CASSSPRDRSGKTQYF.

The gene calls are TRBV27 and TRBJ1-4; TCRdb picks TRBD1, but there is no DNA to check that call. CDR3 length: 15 residues. The germline V gene has CDR1 MNHEY and CDR2 SMNVEV (reference sequence). CDR3 residues: CASSLSMTGVEKLFF. Full variable domain (rest looked up from reference TRBV27 and TRBJ1-4): EAQVTQNPRYLITVTGKKLTVTCSQNMNHEYMSWYRQDPGLGLRQIYYSMNVEVTDKGDVPEGYKVSRKEKRNFPLILESPSPNQTSLYFCASSLSMTGVEKLFFGSGTQLSVL.

The gene calls are TRBV29-1 and TRBJ2-7; TCRdb proposes TRBD2, but this gene call is untestable without DNA. The CDR3 length is 15 residues. From germline, CDR1 is SQVTM and CDR2 ANQGSEA. This CDR3 reads CSAGIAGITRYEQYF.